This TCR beta chain was documented in a study of control samples from healthy donors and cancer patients. CDR3 length: 13 amino acids. V lost 0 bases, J lost 8 bases, and 8 bases lay in between. Germline V gene lookup returns CDR1 SEHNR and CDR2 FQNEAQ (reference sequence). Assay: immunoSEQ multiplex PCR; the TCRdb copy retains only in-frame clones and omits some. The sample gives approximately 170,000 clones, roughly 90% of which show up once; approximately 1.5% is in the top ten. Sequencing input: blood. The chain joins TRBV7-9 to TRBJ2-1, with D possibly TRBD2 on 6 matching bases. The sequence was obtained from a woman in her forties or fifties in good health. The CDR3 coding sequence is TGTGCCAGCAGCTTAGCAGGGAGGTATGAGCAGTTCTTC. Amino acids: CASSLAGRYEQFF.